This T cell receptor beta chain was sequenced during a study of persistence of HIV-infected CD4 T cells. Study findings and constraints: The rare CMV-responding cells with HIV-1 proviruses were not separately TCR-sequenced.

Sequencing used immunoSEQ version 4 in survey mode. Template was genomic DNA at 7.5 to 10 ng/uL, with up to about 1 ug used per sample. Repertoires were generated with immunoSEQ multiplex PCR, while TCRdb's copy carries only in-frame clones and drops some. The sample includes approximately 45,000 clones, roughly 90% of them seen just once. A note on this clone: The antigen is not known.

The J segment lost 6 bases and the V segment lost 0 bases, leaving 2 bases of the junction unmatched. From germline, CDR1 is GTSNPN and CDR2 SVGIG (reference sequence). The CDR3 extends over 15 amino acids. Anti-CD3/anti-CD28 beads served as a nonspecific positive control stimulus. CD4+ T cells upregulating both CD40 ligand and CD69 were sorted as responding cells. Suppressive ART was started during chronic HIV-1 infection in these adults. Anti-CD28/CD49d costimulation, CD40-blocking antibody and enfuvirtide were given to CD8-depleted PBMCs for 15 to 20 hours. The chain links TRBV30 to TRBJ1-6, with 10 bases aligning to TRBD1. This TCR derives from an adult woman with HIV who was CMV-seropositive. This material consisted of CD4+ T cells sorted from PBMCs after approximately 19-hour stimulation, taken from a patient who received antiretroviral therapy. The CDR3 reads CAWSVRTGGNSPLHF. The CDR3 DNA is TGTGCCTGGAGTGTACGGACAGGGGGTAATTCACCCCTCCACTTT.